This TCR beta chain was profiled in a study of T cells expressing NK-cell markers. Study conclusions and caveats: A handful of donors' CD3+CD56-NKG2C+ cells were dominated by the same clonotypes.

Each CDR3 protein gets one entry in TCRdb, which reprocessed the 5' RACE reads and gives no DNA. The listing records 400,000 to 450,000 distinct CDR3 sequences. Germline V gene data show CDR1 as MDHEN and CDR2 as SYDVKM. The CDR3 length is 15 residues. As to this clonotype: Antigen: not known.

The V call is TRBV28, the J call TRBJ2-1; with no DNA, the TCRdb D assignment of TRBD1 cannot be verified. The origin of this receptor is a woman between 18 and 70 years old in good health. The material sequenced was blood T cells: a sorted CD56 or NKG2C T cell subset, CD4+ or CD8+ T cells, or bulk PBMC T cells (not recorded which). The CDR3 protein is CASSFRGHLYNEQFF.